This passage covers 31 T cell receptor beta chains from one sample sequenced in a study of T-cell reconstitution after alpha-beta-depleted transplantation in children. This sample's TCRbeta library carried unique molecular identifier barcodes. From the PCR reads, TCRdb called clonotypes with MiXCR, one entry per CDR3 protein. The data hold under 20,000 distinct CDR3 sequences, with about an eighth observed a single time. This specimen was PBMCs, mostly from graft donor cells, taken 60 days after TCRalphabeta/CD19-depleted stem cell transplant. The receptors stem from a female patient aged 2 to 10 who had a stem cell transplant for congenital amegakaryocytic thrombocytopenia, so the T cells may come from the graft donor.

This clonotype was seen ten or more times. The V gene is TRBV7-2, the J gene TRBJ2-3, with D tentatively TRBD2 (6 bases). The CDR3 loop spans 14 amino acids. The V and J ends lost 5 bases and 7 bases respectively, with 16 bases between them. Germline values: CDR1 SGHTA, CDR2 FQGNSA. The CDR3: CASSPGTAGYTQYF. CDR3 DNA sequence: TGTGCCAGCAGCCCCGGGACTGCGGGCTATACGCAGTATTTT.

In its sample, this clonotype was seen many times. The chain couples TRBV5-6 to TRBJ2-3; 11 bases align to TRBD2. The CDR3 loop spans 15 amino acids. Germline CDR1 and CDR2: SGHDT and YYEEEE. V shed 4 bases, J shed 0 bases, and the junction held 1 base outside the gene matches. CDR3 protein: CASSRLAGSTDTQYF. CDR3 coding DNA: TGTGCCAGCAGCCGACTAGCGGGAAGCACAGATACGCAGTATTTT.

V and J are TRBV18 and TRBJ1-2; D uncertain. Trimming cost V 3 bases and J 8 bases, with 10 bases left between them. The CDR3 consists of 12 residues. Germline V CDR1 and CDR2: KGHSH, LQKENI. For the CDR3, the DNA is TGTGCCAGCTCACCCTTCCAGACGGGCTACACCTTC. Translated: CASSPFQTGYTF.

This clonotype was seen many times. This sequence joins TRBV12-3 or TRBV12-4 and TRBJ2-7; maybe TRBD2 (6 bases). The V end was cut by 3 bases, the J end by 0 bases, with 12 bases between. This CDR3 has 15 amino acids. In DNA, the CDR3 is TGTGCCAGCAGTTTTCAACTAGCTGCCTCCTACGAGCAGTACTTC. Translated: CASSFQLAASYEQYF.

In this sample, this clonotype is medium-sized. The chain uses TRBV12-3 or TRBV12-4 and TRBJ2-3; possible D gene TRBD2, 6 bases. This CDR3 comprises 15 residues. V lost 0 bases to trimming and J lost 5 bases, with 12 bases between them. The CDR3 DNA follows: TGTGCCAGCAGTTTAGCGGCGGGATGGGGAGATACGCAGTATTTT. It yields the protein CASSLAAGWGDTQYF.

This clonotype was recorded many times. This chain uses TRBV19 with TRBJ2-1; 9 positions match TRBD1. Per the germline V gene, CDR1 is LNHDA and CDR2 is SQIVND (reference sequence). This CDR3 has 13 residues. The J segment lost 8 bases and the V segment lost 6 bases, leaving 5 bases of the junction unmatched. The DNA for the CDR3 is TGTGCCAGTAGAACAGGGGGCAGGGATGAGCAGTTCTTC. It translates to CASRTGGRDEQFF.

This clonotype has ten or more counts. V is TRBV7-9 and J is TRBJ1-3; tentatively, D is TRBD1 (5 bases). The CDR3 loop spans 14 amino acids. The V and J ends lost 10 bases and 4 bases respectively, with 17 bases between them. CDR1 SEHNR and CDR2 FQNEAQ come from the germline V gene (reference sequence). The CDR3 coding sequence is TGTGCCACCCTACAGGCCCCGGGGGGAAACACCATATATTTT. It is translated as CATLQAPGGNTIYF.

Many counts were recorded for this clonotype. The V and J genes are TRBV5-1 and TRBJ1-2; D call uncertain. The germline gives CDR1 SGHRS, CDR2 YFSETQ. The V end lost 0 bases, the J end lost 0 bases, and 3 bases lay between the germline ends. CDR3 size: 13 residues. The CDR3 sequence is CASSLGSNYGYTF. The CDR3, as DNA: TGCGCCAGCAGCTTGGGGTCTAACTATGGCTACACCTTC.

In regard to this clonotype: Possible read error: a much larger clone is one base away. The chain uses TRBV12-3 or TRBV12-4 and TRBJ2-1; D might be TRBD1 or TRBD2, each matching 5 bases. This CDR3 has 14 amino acids. V lost 5 bases, J lost 10 bases, and 18 bases lay in between. The CDR3 DNA reads as TGTGCCAGCAGTAAAACGGGGTTTCGGGGCGAGCAGTTCTTC. It translates to CASSKTGFRGEQFF.

This clonotype was recorded once. This sequence joins TRBV20-1 and TRBJ2-5, with D possibly being TRBD2 (6 bases). Trimming removed 7 bases from V and 5 bases from J, with 35 bases in between. This CDR3 is 19 amino acids long. Germline lookup yields CDR1 DFQATT and CDR2 SNEGSKA (reference sequence). This CDR3 is CSGPAPGLLSGRIEETQYF. The CDR3 bases are TGCAGTGGACCGGCTCCGGGATTGCTATCCGGGAGAATCGAGGAGACCCAGTACTTC.

The table lists this clonotype with many counts. The genes are TRBV5-1 and TRBJ2-1, with D perhaps TRBD1 (5 bases). CDR1 SGHRS and CDR2 YFSETQ come from the germline V gene. Trimming cost V 1 base and J 4 bases, with 6 bases left between them. The CDR3 sequence is 13 residues long. The CDR3 nucleotides read TGCGCCAGCAGCTTGTACAGGTACAATGAGCAGTTCTTC. The encoded protein is CASSLYRYNEQFF.

This clonotype was detected many times. The rearrangement uses TRBV28 and TRBJ1-2; D is unresolved. The germline V and J ends were trimmed by 3 bases and 7 bases, with 15 bases remaining between them. Looked up from germline, CDR1 is MDHEN and CDR2 is SYDVKM. The CDR3 covers 14 residues. As DNA, the CDR3 is TGTGCCAGCAGTTTCAACCAAGTGGCTGGTGGCTACACCTTC. It specifies CASSFNQVAGGYTF.

To note about this clonotype: With a much larger clone just one base away, this may be a read error. The V gene is TRBV15, the J gene TRBJ1-1; no clear D. The CDR3 is 13 residues long. Per the germline V gene, CDR1 is LNHNV and CDR2 is YYDKDF (reference sequence). Trimming shortened V by 0 bases and J by 5 bases, and 7 bases separated the two germline ends. CDR3 loop: CATSRDRKTEAFF. The CDR3 DNA sequence: TGTGCCACCAGCAGAGATCGTAAGACTGAAGCTTTCTTT.

Of note for this clonotype: The junction departs from germline at one end; a sequencing error may be responsible. The J gene is TRBJ2-3, the V gene TRBV20-1; D uncertain. Germline V CDR1 and CDR2: DFQATT, SNEGSKA (reference sequence). CDR3 length: 17 amino acids. CDR3 sequence (DNA): TGCTGTGCTAGAGATTCCTCACGCCCTGGATTCTTCGATACGCAGTATTTT. Protein sequence: CCARDSSRPGFFDTQYF.

At least ten counts were recorded for this clonotype. The rearrangement joins TRBV29-1 to TRBJ2-7, with 10 nucleotides matching TRBD2. J lost 5 bases, V lost 5 bases, and 21 bases had no gene match. Looked up from germline, CDR1 is SQVTM and CDR2 is ANQGSEA. The CDR3 is made up of 18 amino acids. The DNA of the CDR3 is TGCAGCGTTACCAGGGGCCAACGACTAGCGGGTCTACTGCACGAGCAGTACTTC. Its translation is CSVTRGQRLAGLLHEQYF.

The chain uses TRBV20-1 and TRBJ2-3, with D tentatively TRBD2 (5 bases). The CDR3 runs 14 residues. V lost 3 bases and J 2 bases, leaving 12 bases between the germline ends. CDR1 and CDR2 (germline): DFQATT, SNEGSKA (reference sequence). DNA of the CDR3: TGCAGTGCTAGTACTAGATGGCCCACAGATACGCAGTATTTT. It codes for CSASTRWPTDTQYF.

The sample holds many counts of this clonotype. The chain links TRBV20-1 to TRBJ2-3; D call uncertain. CDR1 is DFQATT and CDR2 is SNEGSKA in the germline V gene (reference sequence). This CDR3 comprises 14 residues. With 3 bases removed from V and 2 bases from J, the gap between germline ends came to 12 bases. The CDR3 here is CSARNSLFTDTQYF. The DNA for the CDR3 is TGCAGTGCTAGGAACAGCTTATTCACAGATACGCAGTATTTT.

The chain uses TRBV10-3 and TRBJ2-7; 9 nucleotides agree with TRBD1. Looked up from germline, CDR1 is ENHRY and CDR2 is SYGVKD. The length of the CDR3 is 14 residues. Germline trimming cut 9 bases from V and 13 bases from J; bases unmatched to any gene: 19. This CDR3 reads CAIEPGQGPYEEYF. The CDR3 bases are TGTGCCATTGAACCGGGACAGGGCCCCTACGAGGAATACTTC.

This clonotype was found many times. The CDR3 sequence: CAISESVRFGSSPYNEQFF. CDR3 nucleotides: TGTGCCATCAGTGAGTCGGTTAGGTTCGGGAGCTCCCCCTACAATGAGCAGTTCTTC. The chain couples TRBV10-3 to TRBJ2-1; possibly TRBD2 for D (6 bases). The CDR3 contains 19 residues. From germline, CDR1 is ENHRY and CDR2 SYGVKD. V lost 0 bases and J 2 bases, leaving 20 bases between the germline ends.

The chain employs TRBV15 and TRBJ2-7; 7 positions match TRBD1. CDR1 and CDR2 (germline): LNHNV, YYDKDF (reference sequence). Losses at the gene ends were 4 bases for V and 2 bases for J; bases not matched to a gene: 8. The CDR3 has 15 amino acids. CDR3 sequence: CATSIDRQGPYEQYF. Written as DNA, the CDR3 is TGTGCCACCAGCATCGACCGACAGGGCCCCTACGAGCAGTACTTC.

This clonotype has a count of ten or more. This chain links TRBV25-1 with TRBJ2-1; no clear D. V was pared by 3 bases and J by 8 bases, with 20 bases between. The CDR3 covers 16 residues. CDR1 is MGHDK and CDR2 is SYGVNS in the germline V gene. DNA of the CDR3: TGTGCCAGCAGTGACCCTGATCGGACCGTTGGCGATGAGCAGTTCTTC. It codes for CASSDPDRTVGDEQFF.

This clonotype was detected ten times or more. The V call is TRBV7-2, the J call TRBJ1-2; TRBD1 aligns across 7 bases. Trimming took 3 bases from V and 3 from J; bases not matched to a gene: 1. CDR1 and CDR2 (germline): SGHTA, FQGNSA. There are 13 residues in the CDR3. The CDR3 loop reads CASSFGTDYGYTF. CDR3 in DNA: TGTGCCAGCAGCTTCGGGACAGACTATGGCTACACCTTC.

This clonotype was counted many times. This rearrangement joins TRBV2 to TRBJ1-4; 7 bases are a match to TRBD1. V lost 7 bases to trimming and J lost 8 bases; unmatched junction nucleotides: 7. The CDR3 is 13 residues long. CDR1 is SNHLY, CDR2 FYNNEI, per germline. The CDR3 loop reads CASTQGEGEKLFF. Written as DNA, the CDR3 is TGTGCCAGCACCCAGGGGGAGGGCGAAAAACTGTTTTTT.

Ten or more counts support this clonotype. The chain recombines TRBV7-6 with TRBJ2-2; D possibly corresponds to TRBD1 (6 bases). With 5 bases removed from V and 4 bases from J, the gap between germline ends came to 14 bases. There are 15 residues in the CDR3. The germline V gene has CDR1 SGHVS and CDR2 FNYEAQ. CDR3 loop: CASSAAQGGTGELFF. The CDR3 nucleotides read TGTGCCAGCAGCGCAGCACAGGGCGGCACCGGGGAGCTGTTTTTT.

This clonotype was found many times. The chain recombines TRBV20-1 with TRBJ2-5; weak D call: TRBD2 (6 bases). Trimming stripped 7 bases from V and 3 bases from J, with 21 bases between. Per germline, CDR1 DFQATT and CDR2 SNEGSKA (reference sequence). The CDR3 loop spans 15 amino acids. The CDR3 loop is CSVCGGMGREETQYF. The DNA of the CDR3 is TGCAGTGTATGTGGCGGGATGGGCAGGGAAGAGACCCAGTACTTC.

This clonotype was picked up a small number of times. The rearrangement links TRBV6-2 or TRBV6-3 to TRBJ2-7; D unclear. This CDR3 is 11 amino acids long. The ends were cut back, 2 bases at V and 2 bases at J, with 1 base in the middle. Germline V gene lookup returns CDR1 MNHEY and CDR2 SVGEGT. In DNA, the CDR3 is TGTGCCAGCAGTTACGCCTACGAGCAGTACTTC. The encoded protein is CASSYAYEQYF.

This clonotype was seen ten or more times. This sequence joins TRBV23-1 and TRBJ2-7; 8 nucleotides line up with TRBD1. TRBV23-1 is identified as an open reading frame with a role that is uncertain. The V and J ends lost 2 bases and 2 bases, in that order; junction bases with no gene match: 8. The length of the CDR3 is 16 residues. The CDR3 protein is CASSQDAQGAPYEQYF. Written as DNA, the CDR3 is TGCGCCAGCAGTCAAGACGCCCAGGGGGCCCCCTACGAGCAGTACTTC.

This clonotype was counted many times. CDR3 loop: CASSPQGGYEQYF. The CDR3 DNA follows: TGTGCCAGCAGTCCCCAGGGGGGCTACGAGCAGTACTTC. The V gene is TRBV28, the J gene TRBJ2-7; possible D gene TRBD1, 7 bases. The V end lost 5 bases, the J end lost 3 bases, and 11 bases lay between the germline ends. This CDR3 spans 13 amino acids. Germline V gene sequence: CDR1 MDHEN, CDR2 SYDVKM.

This clonotype appeared many times. DNA for the CDR3: TGTGCCAGCAGCCGGGACTTGATAGATGAGCAGTTCTTC. As protein: CASSRDLIDEQFF. The V and J genes are TRBV3-1 and TRBJ2-1; D perhaps matches TRBD2 (6 bases). The CDR3 totals 13 residues. CDR1 is LGHDT and CDR2 is YNNKEL in the germline V gene (reference sequence). V lost 4 bases and J lost 8, with 12 bases in between.

This clonotype is labeled medium-sized. The chain carries TRBV25-1 and TRBJ1-1; TRBD1 aligns across 7 bases. Germline trimming cut 1 base from V and 9 bases from J; bases unmatched to any gene: 11. The CDR3 is made up of 15 amino acids. Germline V gene lookup returns CDR1 MGHDK and CDR2 SYGVNS. The CDR3: CASSEFVSGGFQAFF. The CDR3 nucleotides read TGTGCCAGCAGTGAATTTGTCTCAGGGGGGTTTCAAGCTTTCTTT. Full variable domain (missing parts from reference TRBV25-1 and TRBJ1-1): EADIYQTPRYLVIGTGKKITLECSQTMGHDKMYWYQQDPGMELHLIHYSYGVNSTEKGDLSSESTVSRIRTEHFPLTLESARPSHTSQYLCASSEFVSGGFQAFFGQGTRLTVV.

This clonotype was found many times. The chain uses TRBV5-1 and TRBJ2-3, with a tentative D call TRBD1 (6 bases). The CDR3 covers 14 residues. CDR1 and CDR2 (germline): SGHRS, YFSETQ. With 0 bases removed from V and 4 bases from J, the gap between germline ends came to 9 bases. CDR3 loop: CASSLVKGADTQYF. The CDR3 coding sequence is TGCGCCAGCAGCTTGGTAAAGGGGGCAGATACGCAGTATTTT.